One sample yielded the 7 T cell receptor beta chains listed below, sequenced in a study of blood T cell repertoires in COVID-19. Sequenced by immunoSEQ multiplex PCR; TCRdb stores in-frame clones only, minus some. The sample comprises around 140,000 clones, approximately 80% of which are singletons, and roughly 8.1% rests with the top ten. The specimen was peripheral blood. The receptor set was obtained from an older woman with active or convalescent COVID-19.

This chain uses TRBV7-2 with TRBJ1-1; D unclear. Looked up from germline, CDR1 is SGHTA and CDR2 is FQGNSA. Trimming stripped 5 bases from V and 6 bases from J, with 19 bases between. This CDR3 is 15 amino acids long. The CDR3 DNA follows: TGTGCCAGCAGCCCCCGTTTTCCCCCTTATGCTGAAGCTTTCTTT. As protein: CASSPRFPPYAEAFF.

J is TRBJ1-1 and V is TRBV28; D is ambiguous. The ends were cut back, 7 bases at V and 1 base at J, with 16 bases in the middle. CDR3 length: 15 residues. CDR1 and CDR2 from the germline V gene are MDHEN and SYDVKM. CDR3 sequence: CASTFLRAKNTEAFF. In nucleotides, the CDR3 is TGTGCCAGCACCTTTTTGAGAGCCAAGAACACTGAAGCTTTCTTT. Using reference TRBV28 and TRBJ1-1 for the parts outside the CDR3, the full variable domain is DVKVTQSSRYLVKRTGEKVFLECVQDMDHENMFWYRQDPGLGLRLIYFSYDVKMKEKGDIPEGYSVSREKKERFSLILESASTNQTSMYLCASTFLRAKNTEAFFGQGTRLTVV.

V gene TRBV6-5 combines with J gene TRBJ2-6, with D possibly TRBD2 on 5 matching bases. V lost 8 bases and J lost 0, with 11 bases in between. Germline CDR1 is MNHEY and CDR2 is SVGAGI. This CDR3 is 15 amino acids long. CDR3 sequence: CASGGRDSGANVLTF. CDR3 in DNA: TGTGCCAGCGGCGGACGGGACTCTGGGGCCAACGTCCTGACTTTC.

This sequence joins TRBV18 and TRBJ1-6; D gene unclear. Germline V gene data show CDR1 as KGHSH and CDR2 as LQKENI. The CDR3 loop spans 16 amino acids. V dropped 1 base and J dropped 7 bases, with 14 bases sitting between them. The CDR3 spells CASSPRSQTGNSPLHF. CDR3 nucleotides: TGTGCCAGCTCACCACGCTCCCAGACGGGGAATTCACCCCTCCACTTT.

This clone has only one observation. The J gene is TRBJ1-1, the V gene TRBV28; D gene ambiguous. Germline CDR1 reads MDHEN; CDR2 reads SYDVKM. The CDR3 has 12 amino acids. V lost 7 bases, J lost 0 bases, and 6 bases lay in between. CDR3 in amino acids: CASKAVNTEAFF. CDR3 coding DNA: TGTGCCAGCAAGGCGGTGAACACTGAAGCTTTCTTT.

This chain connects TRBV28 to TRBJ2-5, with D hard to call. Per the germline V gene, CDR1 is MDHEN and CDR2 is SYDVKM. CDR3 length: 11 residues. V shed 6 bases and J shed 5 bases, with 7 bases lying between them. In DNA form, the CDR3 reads TGTGCCAGCAGCTCCCGGGAGACCCAGTACTTC. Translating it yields CASSSRETQYF.

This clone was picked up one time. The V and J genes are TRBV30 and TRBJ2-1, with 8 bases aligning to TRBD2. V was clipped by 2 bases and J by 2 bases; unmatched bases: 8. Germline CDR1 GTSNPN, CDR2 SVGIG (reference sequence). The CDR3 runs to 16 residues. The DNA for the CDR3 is TGTGCCTGGAGTAAACGGACTAGCAGTGCCTACAATGAGCAGTTCTTC. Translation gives CAWSKRTSSAYNEQFF.